Following are 14 T cell receptor beta chains from one sample sequenced in a study of cytomegalovirus exposure and HLA in healthy donors. It was with 60 Vbeta and 13 Jbeta primers that the PCR ran. TCRdb's copy holds only in-frame clones and misses some; the assay was immunoSEQ multiplex PCR. The table records approximately 100,000 clones, 75% of them present only once. Sequencing was done on a sample of PBMCs. These receptor sequences come from a male donor in good health and CMV-seropositive.

The chain employs TRBV13 and TRBJ2-3; TRBD1 matches at 7 bases. Trimming removed 6 bases from V and 0 bases from J; junction bases left unmatched: 24. The germline gives CDR1 PRHDT, CDR2 FYEKMQ (reference sequence). The CDR3 contains 21 residues. CDR3 amino acids: CASSGDMGTAFGSSSTDTQYF. The CDR3 DNA reads TGTGCCAGCAGTGGCGACATGGGGACAGCCTTTGGTTCGTCTAGCACAGATACGCAGTATTTT.

The chain is built from TRBV28 and TRBJ1-4; D is possibly TRBD1 (5 bases). The CDR3 length is 16 residues. CDR1 and CDR2 from the germline V gene are MDHEN and SYDVKM. Between the trimmed V and J ends, which lost 7 bases and 7 bases, there was a span of 22 bases. The CDR3 DNA reads TGTGCCAGCACATTCCCCCTCACCAGCGGGGGTGAAAAACTGTTTTTT. It codes for CASTFPLTSGGEKLFF.

The genes are TRBV5-1 and TRBJ1-6; 10 bases are a match to TRBD1. Looked up from germline, CDR1 is SGHRS and CDR2 is YFSETQ. With 6 bases clipped from V and 4 bases from J, the junction kept 4 bases outside the gene matches. The CDR3 has 15 amino acids. CDR3 in amino acids: CASTGGQGYNSPLHF. The CDR3 DNA reads as TGCGCCAGCACCGGGGGACAGGGGTATAATTCACCCCTCCACTTT.

V and J are TRBV2 and TRBJ1-5; possibly TRBD1 for D (5 bases). The V gene's germline CDR1 is SNHLY and CDR2 FYNNEI. The length of the CDR3 is 14 residues. V was trimmed by 6 bases and J by 7 bases, leaving 16 bases between them. In DNA, the CDR3 is TGTGCCAGCAGACTGACAGTAATAGAACAGCCCCAGCATTTT. Protein product: CASRLTVIEQPQHF.

The chain is built from TRBV4-1 and TRBJ2-6; tentative D call: TRBD1 (6 bases). The CDR3 is 17 residues long. Trimming took 4 bases from V and 0 from J, leaving 13 bases between them. CDR1 and CDR2 (germline): MGHRA, YSYEKL. The CDR3 loop is CASSRGPVDSGANVLTF. CDR3 in DNA: TGCGCCAGCAGCCGGGGGCCAGTGGACTCTGGGGCCAACGTCCTGACTTTC.

This chain joins TRBV7-2 and TRBJ1-1, with TRBD1 matching over 8 bases. CDR3 length: 15 residues. The V gene end was trimmed by 1 base and the J gene end by 6 bases; junction bases not matched to a gene: 7. Germline V gene lookup returns CDR1 SGHTA and CDR2 FQGNSA. CDR3 bases: TGTGCCAGCAGCTTAGTTGTCAGGGGGCTCGCTGAAGCTTTCTTT. Its translation: CASSLVVRGLAEAFF.

The V and J genes are TRBV6-6 and TRBJ2-1; 10 bases fit TRBD1. CDR1 and CDR2 from the germline V gene are MNHNY and SVGAGI (reference sequence). The CDR3 runs 15 residues. V dropped 6 bases and J dropped 1; count of bases not matched to a gene: 3. CDR3 in amino acids: CASSPGQGSYNEQFF. Written as DNA, the CDR3 is TGTGCCAGCAGCCCGGGACAGGGGTCCTACAATGAGCAGTTCTTC.

This clone was observed a handful of times. The chain combines TRBV7-2 with TRBJ2-7; 9 positions agree with TRBD1. V dropped 4 bases and J dropped 5; count of bases not matched to a gene: 3. The CDR3 covers 13 residues. The germline V gene encodes CDR1 SGHTA and CDR2 FQGNSA. This CDR3 reads CASSSRDRDEQYF. Written as DNA, the CDR3 is TGTGCCAGCAGCTCGCGGGACAGGGACGAGCAGTACTTC.

This clone was found a few times. J is TRBJ1-4 and V is TRBV5-1, with 10 bases that match TRBD1. V lost 5 bases to trimming and J lost 7 bases; unmatched junction nucleotides: 11. CDR1 is SGHRS, CDR2 YFSETQ, per germline. The CDR3 is 16 amino acids. The CDR3 sequence: CASSRAAGQGFEKLFF. Written as DNA, the CDR3 is TGCGCCAGCAGTCGCGCAGCGGGACAGGGGTTTGAAAAACTGTTTTTT.

The chain uses TRBV2 and TRBJ2-7; 7 positions agree with TRBD1. The CDR3 loop spans 14 amino acids. CDR1 and CDR2 (germline): SNHLY, FYNNEI. V was clipped by 4 bases and J by 0 bases; unmatched bases: 3. The CDR3 loop reads CASSVQGSSYEQYF. As DNA, the CDR3 is TGTGCCAGCAGTGTACAGGGGTCCTCCTACGAGCAGTACTTC. Variable domain in full (rest from reference TRBV2 and TRBJ2-7): EPEVTQTPSHQVTQMGQEVILRCVPISNHLYFYWYRQILGQKVEFLVSFYNNEISEKSEIFDDQFSVERPDGSNFTLKIRSTKLEDSAMYFCASSVQGSSYEQYFGPGTRLTVT.

The chain carries TRBV28 and TRBJ2-7; 8 bases agree with TRBD1. Germline-derived CDR1 and CDR2 are MDHEN and SYDVKM. V lost 3 bases and J lost 0; bases outside the gene matches: 4. The length of the CDR3 is 15 residues. The CDR3 nucleotides read TGTGCCAGCAGTTTCGTGACAGGGGCCTCCTACGAGCAGTACTTC. Translation gives CASSFVTGASYEQYF.

The V gene is TRBV9, the J gene TRBJ2-7, with 12 bases lining up with TRBD1. Germline-derived CDR1 and CDR2 are SGDLS and YYNGEE. V shed 3 bases, J shed 5 bases, and the junction held 12 bases outside the gene matches. The CDR3 runs to 17 residues. DNA of the CDR3: TGTGCCAGCAGCGCTACCGGGACAGGGGGCGCCGGTGACGAGCAGTACTTC. Translation gives CASSATGTGGAGDEQYF.

With regard to this clone: At one end, the junction sequence differs from germline, possibly due to a read error. This sequence joins TRBV5-1 and TRBJ1-1; D gene unclear. The CDR3 runs 13 residues. CDR1 and CDR2 from the germline V gene are SGHRS and YFSETQ. The CDR3 sequence: CASSSDGNPEAFF. CDR3 in DNA: TGCGCCAGCAGCTCGGACGGGAACCCTGAAGCTTTCTTT.

There are a few counts of this clone. This chain uses TRBV7-2 with TRBJ1-2, with D tentatively TRBD1 (5 bases). V was trimmed by 6 bases and J by 7 bases, leaving 12 bases between them. The CDR3 runs to 12 residues. Germline V lookup: CDR1 SGHTA, CDR2 FQGNSA. CDR3 in amino acids: CASSVGDSGYTF. DNA of the CDR3: TGTGCCAGCAGTGTCGGGGACTCTGGCTACACCTTC. The entire variable domain, with the rest obtained from reference TRBV7-2 and TRBJ1-2, is as follows: GAGVSQSPSNKVTEKGKDVELRCDPISGHTALYWYRQSLGQGLEFLIYFQGNSAPDKSGLPSDRFSAERTGGSVSTLTIQRTQQEDSAVYLCASSVGDSGYTFGSGTRLTVV.